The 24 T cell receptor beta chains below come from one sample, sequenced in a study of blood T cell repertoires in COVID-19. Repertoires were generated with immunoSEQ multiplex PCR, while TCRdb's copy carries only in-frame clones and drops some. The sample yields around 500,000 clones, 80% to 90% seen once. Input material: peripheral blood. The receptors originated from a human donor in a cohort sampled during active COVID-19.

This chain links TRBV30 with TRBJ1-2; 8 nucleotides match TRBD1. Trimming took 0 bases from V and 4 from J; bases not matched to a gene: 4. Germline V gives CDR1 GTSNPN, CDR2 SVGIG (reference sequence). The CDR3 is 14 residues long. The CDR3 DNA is TGTGCCTGGAGTGTACAGACAGGGGCCTATGGCTACACCTTC. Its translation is CAWSVQTGAYGYTF.

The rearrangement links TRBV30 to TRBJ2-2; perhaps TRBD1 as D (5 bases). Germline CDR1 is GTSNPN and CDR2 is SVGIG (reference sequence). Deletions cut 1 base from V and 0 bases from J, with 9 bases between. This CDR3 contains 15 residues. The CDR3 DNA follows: TGTGCCTGGAGTGGGGGCGAAACGAACACCGGGGAGCTGTTTTTT. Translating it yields CAWSGGETNTGELFF. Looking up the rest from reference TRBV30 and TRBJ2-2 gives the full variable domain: SQTIHQWPATLVQPVGSPLSLECTVEGTSNPNLYWYRQAAGRGLQLLFYSVGIGQISSEVPQNLSASRPQDRQFILSSKKLLLSDSGFYLCAWSGGETNTGELFFGEGSRLTVL.

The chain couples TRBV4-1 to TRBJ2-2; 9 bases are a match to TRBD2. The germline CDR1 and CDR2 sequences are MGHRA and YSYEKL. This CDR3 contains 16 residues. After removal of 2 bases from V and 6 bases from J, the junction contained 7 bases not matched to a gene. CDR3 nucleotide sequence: TGCGCCAGCAGCCAATCTATAGCGGGAGCACCCGGGGAGCTGTTTTTT. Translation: CASSQSIAGAPGELFF.

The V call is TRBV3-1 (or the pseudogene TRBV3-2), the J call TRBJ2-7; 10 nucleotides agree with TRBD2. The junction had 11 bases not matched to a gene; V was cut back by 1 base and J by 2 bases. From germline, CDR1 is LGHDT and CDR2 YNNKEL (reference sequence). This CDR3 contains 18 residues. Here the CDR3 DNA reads TGTGCCAGCAGCCAAGGCTTTGGAGGAGCGGGAGGGACCTACGAGCAGTACTTC. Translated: CASSQGFGGAGGTYEQYF.

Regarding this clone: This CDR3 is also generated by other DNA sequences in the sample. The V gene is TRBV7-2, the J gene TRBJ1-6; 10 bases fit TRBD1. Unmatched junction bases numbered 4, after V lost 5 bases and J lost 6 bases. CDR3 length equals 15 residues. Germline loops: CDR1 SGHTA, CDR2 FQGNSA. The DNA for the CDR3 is TGTGCCAGCAGCCTCCGGACAGGGGGTAATTCACCCCTCCACTTT. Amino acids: CASSLRTGGNSPLHF. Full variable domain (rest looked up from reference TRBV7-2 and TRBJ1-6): GAGVSQSPSNKVTEKGKDVELRCDPISGHTALYWYRQSLGQGLEFLIYFQGNSAPDKSGLPSDRFSAERTGGSVSTLTIQRTQQEDSAVYLCASSLRTGGNSPLHFGNGTRLTVT.

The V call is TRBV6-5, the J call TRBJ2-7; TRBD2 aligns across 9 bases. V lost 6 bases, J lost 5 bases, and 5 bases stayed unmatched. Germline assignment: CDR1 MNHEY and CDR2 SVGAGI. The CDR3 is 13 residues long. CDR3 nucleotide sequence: TGTGCCAGCAGGTTAGCGGGAGTCAACGAGCAGTACTTC. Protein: CASRLAGVNEQYF.

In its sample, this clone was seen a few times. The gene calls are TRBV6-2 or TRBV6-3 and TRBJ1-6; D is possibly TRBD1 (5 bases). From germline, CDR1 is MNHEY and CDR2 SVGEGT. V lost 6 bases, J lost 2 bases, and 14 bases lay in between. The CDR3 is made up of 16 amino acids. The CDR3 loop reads CASSMDTSTYNSPLHF. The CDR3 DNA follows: TGTGCCAGCAGCATGGACACCTCGACCTATAATTCACCCCTCCACTTT.

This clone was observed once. CDR3 in amino acids: CSVEGGQLDVAFF. DNA of the CDR3: TGCAGCGTTGAAGGGGGACAGTTGGATGTCGCTTTCTTT. V usage is TRBV29-1 and J usage is TRBJ1-1; 7 bases fit TRBD1. Germline CDR1 is SQVTM and CDR2 is ANQGSEA. The CDR3 is made up of 13 amino acids. V dropped 1 base and J dropped 11; count of bases not matched to a gene: 10.

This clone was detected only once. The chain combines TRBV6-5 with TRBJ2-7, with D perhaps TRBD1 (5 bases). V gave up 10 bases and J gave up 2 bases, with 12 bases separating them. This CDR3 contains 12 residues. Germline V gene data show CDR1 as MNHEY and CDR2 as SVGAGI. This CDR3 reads CATSSDTYEQYF. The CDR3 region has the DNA TGTGCCACCTCTTCGGACACCTACGAGCAGTACTTC.

The CDR3 loop reads CASSDRVGSGNTIYF. CDR3 bases: TGTGCCAGCAGTGACAGGGTCGGCTCTGGAAACACCATATATTTT. The chain employs TRBV2 and TRBJ1-3, with D maybe TRBD1 (5 bases). V lost 3 bases and J lost 0, with 9 bases in between. The germline CDR1 and CDR2 sequences are SNHLY and FYNNEI. The CDR3 runs to 15 residues.

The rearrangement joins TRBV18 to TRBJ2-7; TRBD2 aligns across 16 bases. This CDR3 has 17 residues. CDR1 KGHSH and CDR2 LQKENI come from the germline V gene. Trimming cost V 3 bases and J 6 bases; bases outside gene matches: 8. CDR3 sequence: CASSPGLAGGASTEQYF. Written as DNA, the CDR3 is TGTGCCAGCTCACCGGGACTAGCGGGAGGGGCTTCCACCGAGCAGTACTTC.

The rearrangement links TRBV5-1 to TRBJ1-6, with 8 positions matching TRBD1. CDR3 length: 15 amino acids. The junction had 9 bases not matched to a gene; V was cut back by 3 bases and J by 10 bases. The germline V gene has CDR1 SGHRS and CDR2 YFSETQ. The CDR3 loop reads CASSSAGGPESPLHF. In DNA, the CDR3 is TGCGCCAGCAGCTCCGCAGGGGGCCCGGAATCACCCCTCCACTTT. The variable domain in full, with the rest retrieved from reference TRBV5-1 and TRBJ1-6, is KAGVTQTPRYLIKTRGQQVTLSCSPISGHRSVSWYQQTPGQGLQFLFEYFSETQRNKGNFPGRFSGRQFSNSRSEMNVSTLELGDSALYLCASSSAGGPESPLHFGNGTRLTVT.

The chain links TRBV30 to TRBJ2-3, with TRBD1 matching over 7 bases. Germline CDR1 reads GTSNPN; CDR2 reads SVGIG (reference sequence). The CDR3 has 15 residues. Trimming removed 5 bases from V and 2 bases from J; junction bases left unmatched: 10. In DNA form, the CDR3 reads TGTGCCTGGGAAATGGGACAGCCGAACACAGATACGCAGTATTTT. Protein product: CAWEMGQPNTDTQYF.

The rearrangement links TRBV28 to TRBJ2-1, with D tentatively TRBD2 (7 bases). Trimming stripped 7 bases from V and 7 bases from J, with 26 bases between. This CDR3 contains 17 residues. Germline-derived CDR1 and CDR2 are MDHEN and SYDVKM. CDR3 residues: CASTRWGGDSSSNEQFF. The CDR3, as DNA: TGTGCCAGCACCCGTTGGGGGGGCGACTCGTCTTCGAATGAGCAGTTCTTC.

CDR3 nucleotides: TGTGCCAGCAGCACTACAGGGGCCCCCTACAATGAGCAGTTCTTC. As protein: CASSTTGAPYNEQFF. This sequence joins TRBV7-2 and TRBJ2-1; 7 bases fit TRBD1. In germline, CDR1 is SGHTA, CDR2 FQGNSA. The CDR3 loop spans 15 amino acids. V shed 5 bases and J 2 bases; nucleotides not matched to a gene: 6. The variable domain in full, completed from reference TRBV7-2 and TRBJ2-1, reads GAGVSQSPSNKVTEKGKDVELRCDPISGHTALYWYRQSLGQGLEFLIYFQGNSAPDKSGLPSDRFSAERTGGSVSTLTIQRTQQEDSAVYLCASSTTGAPYNEQFFGPGTRLTVL.

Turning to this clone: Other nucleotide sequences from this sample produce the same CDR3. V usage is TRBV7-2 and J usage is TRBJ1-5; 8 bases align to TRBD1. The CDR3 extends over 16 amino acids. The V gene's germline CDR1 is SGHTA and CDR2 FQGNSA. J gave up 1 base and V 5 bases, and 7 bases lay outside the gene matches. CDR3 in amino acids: CASSPQTGVSNQPQHF. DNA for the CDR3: TGTGCCAGCAGCCCACAGACAGGGGTAAGCAATCAGCCCCAGCATTTT.

CDR3 amino acids: CASSLTTGGGLFF. The CDR3 nucleotides are TGTGCCAGCAGTTTAACAACAGGGGGTGGGCTGTTTTTT. The V and J genes are TRBV28 and TRBJ1-4; TRBD1 matches 8 bases. The CDR3 totals 13 residues. J was trimmed by 14 bases and V by 2 bases; bases with no gene match: 7. CDR1 is MDHEN and CDR2 is SYDVKM in the germline V gene. The variable domain in full, with the rest retrieved from reference TRBV28 and TRBJ1-4, is DVKVTQSSRYLVKRTGEKVFLECVQDMDHENMFWYRQDPGLGLRLIYFSYDVKMKEKGDIPEGYSVSREKKERFSLILESASTNQTSMYLCASSLTTGGGLFFGSGTQLSVL.

The CDR3 DNA sequence: TGTGCCAGCAGTCTAGGGGGAGGGCCCGGAACCCAGTACTTC. Translated: CASSLGGGPGTQYF. This chain uses TRBV28 with TRBJ2-5; TRBD2 might be the D (7 bases). Trimming stripped 5 bases from V and 8 bases from J, with 18 bases between. Looked up from germline, CDR1 is MDHEN and CDR2 is SYDVKM. The CDR3 extends over 14 amino acids.

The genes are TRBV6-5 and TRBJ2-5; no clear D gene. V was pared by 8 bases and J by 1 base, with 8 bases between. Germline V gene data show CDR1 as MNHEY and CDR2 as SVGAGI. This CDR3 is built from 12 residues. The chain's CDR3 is CASSSRQETQYF. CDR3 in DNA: TGTGCCAGCTCTAGTCGCCAAGAGACCCAGTACTTC.

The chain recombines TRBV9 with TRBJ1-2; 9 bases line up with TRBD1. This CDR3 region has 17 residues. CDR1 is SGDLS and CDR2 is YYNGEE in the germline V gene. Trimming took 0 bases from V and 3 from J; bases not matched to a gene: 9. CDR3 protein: CASSVALGTGSDYGYTF. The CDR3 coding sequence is TGTGCCAGCAGCGTAGCTCTCGGGACAGGGAGTGACTATGGCTACACCTTC. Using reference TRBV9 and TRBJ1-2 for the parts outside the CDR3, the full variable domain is DSGVTQTPKHLITATGQRVTLRCSPRSGDLSVYWYQQSLDQGLQFLIQYYNGEERAKGNILERFSAQQFPDLHSELNLSSLELGDSALYFCASSVALGTGSDYGYTFGSGTRLTVV.

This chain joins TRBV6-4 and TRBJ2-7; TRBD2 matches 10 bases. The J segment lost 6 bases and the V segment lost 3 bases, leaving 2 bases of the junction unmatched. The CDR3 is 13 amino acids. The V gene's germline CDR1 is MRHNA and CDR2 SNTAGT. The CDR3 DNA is TGTGCCAGCAGTGAAATAGCGGGAGGCGAGCAGTACTTC. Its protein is CASSEIAGGEQYF.

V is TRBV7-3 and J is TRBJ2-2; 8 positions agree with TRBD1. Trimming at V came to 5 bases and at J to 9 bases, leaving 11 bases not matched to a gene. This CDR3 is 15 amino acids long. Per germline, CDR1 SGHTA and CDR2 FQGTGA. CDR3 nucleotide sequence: TGTGCCAGCAGCCTCGGACAGGGCGGACCGCGGGAGCTGTTTTTT. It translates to CASSLGQGGPRELFF.

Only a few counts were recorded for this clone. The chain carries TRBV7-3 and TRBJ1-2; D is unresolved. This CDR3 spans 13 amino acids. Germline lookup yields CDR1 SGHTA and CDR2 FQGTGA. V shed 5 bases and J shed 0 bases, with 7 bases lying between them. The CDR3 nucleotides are TGTGCCAGCAGCCACAATTCTAACTATGGCTACACCTTC. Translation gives CASSHNSNYGYTF.

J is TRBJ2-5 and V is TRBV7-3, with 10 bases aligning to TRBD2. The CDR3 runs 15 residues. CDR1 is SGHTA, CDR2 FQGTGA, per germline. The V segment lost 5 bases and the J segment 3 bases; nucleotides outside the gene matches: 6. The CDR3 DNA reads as TGTGCCAGCAGCCTTAGCGGGAGGAGTGAAGAGACCCAGTACTTC. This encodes CASSLSGRSEETQYF.